This paragraph covers one TCR beta chain sequence. Antigen specificity is unknown. These data come from a study of shared clonotypes between healthy human individuals. Study results and limitations: There were few donors, and this limited the genetic and exposure-history diversity represented.

Profiled with immunoSEQ multiplex PCR; TCRdb holds only in-frame clones, not every one. In the table there are around 2.5 million clones, under 95% of which are singletons. Germline CDR1 and CDR2: SGHTA and FQGNSA. The trim removed 5 bases at V and 8 bases at J, leaving 8 bases unmatched. This CDR3 contains 14 residues. This chain links TRBV7-2 with TRBJ1-2; 10 bases align to TRBD1. Sequencing was performed on naive CD4+ T cells from PBMCs. The subset is: CD45RA+ positively selected. This clonotype was sampled from a man younger than 30 in good health. Some clones in this sample may be carry-over from other donors' samples. CDR3 DNA sequence: TGTGCCAGCAGCCCCTGGGACAGGGGCGGGGGCTACACCTTC. It yields the protein CASSPWDRGGGYTF.